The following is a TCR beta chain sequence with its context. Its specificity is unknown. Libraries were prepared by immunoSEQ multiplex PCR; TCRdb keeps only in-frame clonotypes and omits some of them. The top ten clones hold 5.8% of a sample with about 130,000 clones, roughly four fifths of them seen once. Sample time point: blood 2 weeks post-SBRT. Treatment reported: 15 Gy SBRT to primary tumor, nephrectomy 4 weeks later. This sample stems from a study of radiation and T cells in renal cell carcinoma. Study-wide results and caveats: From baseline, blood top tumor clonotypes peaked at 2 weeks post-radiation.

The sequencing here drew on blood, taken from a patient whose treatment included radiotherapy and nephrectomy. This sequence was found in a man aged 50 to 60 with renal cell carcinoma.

The CDR3 DNA is TGTGCCAGCAGCTCTAACAGGTACAATGAGCAGTTCTTC. Its protein product is CASSSNRYNEQFF. The J gene is TRBJ2-1, the V gene TRBV11-3, with D perhaps matching TRBD1 (5 bases). The CDR3 spans 13 residues. Deletions cut 4 bases from V and 4 bases from J, with 8 bases between. Germline V gives CDR1 SGHNT, CDR2 YENEEA.